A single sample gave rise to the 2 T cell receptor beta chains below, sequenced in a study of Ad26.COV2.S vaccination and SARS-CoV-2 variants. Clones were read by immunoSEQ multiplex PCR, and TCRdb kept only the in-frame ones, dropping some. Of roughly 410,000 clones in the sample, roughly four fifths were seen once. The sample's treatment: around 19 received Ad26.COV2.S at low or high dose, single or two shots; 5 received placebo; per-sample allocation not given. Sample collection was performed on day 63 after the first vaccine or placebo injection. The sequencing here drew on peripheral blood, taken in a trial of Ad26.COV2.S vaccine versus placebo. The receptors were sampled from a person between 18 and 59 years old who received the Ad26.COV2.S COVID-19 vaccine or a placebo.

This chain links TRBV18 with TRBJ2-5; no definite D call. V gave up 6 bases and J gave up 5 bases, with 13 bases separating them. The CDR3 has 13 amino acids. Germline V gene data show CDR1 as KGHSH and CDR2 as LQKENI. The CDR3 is CASSAALGETQYF. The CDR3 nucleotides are TGTGCCAGCTCGGCGGCGTTAGGGGAGACCCAGTACTTC.

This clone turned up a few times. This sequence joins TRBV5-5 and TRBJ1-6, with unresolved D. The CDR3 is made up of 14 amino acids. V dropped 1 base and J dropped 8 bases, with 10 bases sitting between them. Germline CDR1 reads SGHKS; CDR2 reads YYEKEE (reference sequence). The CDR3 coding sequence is TGTGCCAGCAGCTTGTTGGACCTCGATTCACCCCTCCACTTT. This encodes CASSLLDLDSPLHF. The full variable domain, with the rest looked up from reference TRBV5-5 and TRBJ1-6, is DAGVTQSPTHLIKTRGQQVTLRCSPISGHKSVSWYQQVLGQGPQFIFQYYEKEERGRGNFPDRFSARQFPNYSSELNVNALLLGDSALYLCASSLLDLDSPLHFGNGTRLTVT.